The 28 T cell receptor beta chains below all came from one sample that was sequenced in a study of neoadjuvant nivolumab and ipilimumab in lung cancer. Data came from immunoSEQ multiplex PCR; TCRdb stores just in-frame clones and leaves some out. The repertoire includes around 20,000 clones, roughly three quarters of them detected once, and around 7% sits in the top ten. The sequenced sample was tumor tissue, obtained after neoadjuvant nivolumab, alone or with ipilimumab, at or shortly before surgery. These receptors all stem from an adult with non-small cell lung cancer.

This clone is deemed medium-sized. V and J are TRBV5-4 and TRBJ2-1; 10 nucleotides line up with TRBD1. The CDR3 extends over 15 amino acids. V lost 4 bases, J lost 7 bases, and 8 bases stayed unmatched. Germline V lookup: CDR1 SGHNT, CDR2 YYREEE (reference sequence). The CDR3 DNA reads TGTGCCAGCAGCCGTGACAGGGGGCGCCCTAATGAGCAGTTCTTC. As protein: CASSRDRGRPNEQFF.

The chain's CDR3 is CASSFSGTNNEQFF. CDR3 nucleotides: TGTGCCAGCAGCTTTTCCGGGACTAACAATGAGCAGTTCTTC. This chain joins TRBV7-8 and TRBJ2-1; 7 nucleotides line up with TRBD2. Unmatched junction bases numbered 4, after V lost 3 bases and J lost 5 bases. CDR1 SGHVS and CDR2 FQNEAQ come from the germline V gene. CDR3 length: 14 amino acids.

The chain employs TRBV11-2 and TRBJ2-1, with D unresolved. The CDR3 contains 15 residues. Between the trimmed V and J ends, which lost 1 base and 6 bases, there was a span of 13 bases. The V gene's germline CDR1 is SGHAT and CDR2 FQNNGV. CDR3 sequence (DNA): TGTGCCAGCAGCTTAGTGGGTTCGCCGGGCAATGAGCAGTTCTTC. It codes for CASSLVGSPGNEQFF.

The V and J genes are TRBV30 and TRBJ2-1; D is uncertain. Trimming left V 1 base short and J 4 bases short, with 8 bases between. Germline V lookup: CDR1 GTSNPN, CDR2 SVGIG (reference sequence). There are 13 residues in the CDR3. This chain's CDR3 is CAWSARRYNEQFF. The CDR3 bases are TGTGCCTGGAGTGCACGGAGATACAATGAGCAGTTCTTC.

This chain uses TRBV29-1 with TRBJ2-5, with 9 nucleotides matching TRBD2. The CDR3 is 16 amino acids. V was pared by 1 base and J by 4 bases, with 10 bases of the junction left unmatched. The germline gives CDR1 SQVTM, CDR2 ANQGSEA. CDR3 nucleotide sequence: TGCAGCGTTGAAGGGGTGGCGGGAGGGCCTAGAGAGACCCAGTACTTC. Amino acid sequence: CSVEGVAGGPRETQYF.

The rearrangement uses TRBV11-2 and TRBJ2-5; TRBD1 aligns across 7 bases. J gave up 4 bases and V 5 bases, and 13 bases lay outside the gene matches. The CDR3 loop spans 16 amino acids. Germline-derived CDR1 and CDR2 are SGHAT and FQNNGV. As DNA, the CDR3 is TGTGCCAGCAGCCAACCTCGGACAGGTGGGCGAGAGACCCAGTACTTC. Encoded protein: CASSQPRTGGRETQYF.

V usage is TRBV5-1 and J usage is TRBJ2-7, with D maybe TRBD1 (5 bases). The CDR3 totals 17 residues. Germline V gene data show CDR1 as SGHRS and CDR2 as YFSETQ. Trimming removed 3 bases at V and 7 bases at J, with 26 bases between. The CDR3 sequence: CASSWQLTGSSGWEQYF. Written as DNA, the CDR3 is TGCGCCAGCAGCTGGCAATTAACAGGTTCCTCAGGATGGGAGCAGTACTTC.

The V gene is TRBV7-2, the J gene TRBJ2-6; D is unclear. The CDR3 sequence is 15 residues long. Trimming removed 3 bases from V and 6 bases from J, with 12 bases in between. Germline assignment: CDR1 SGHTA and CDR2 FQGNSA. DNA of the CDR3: TGTGCCAGCAGCTTGTTACCGGGTTCGGCCAACGTCCTGACTTTC. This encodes CASSLLPGSANVLTF.

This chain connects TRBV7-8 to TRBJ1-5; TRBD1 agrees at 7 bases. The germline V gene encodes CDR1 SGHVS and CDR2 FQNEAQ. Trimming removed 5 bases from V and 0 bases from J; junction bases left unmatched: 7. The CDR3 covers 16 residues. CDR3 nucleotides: TGTGCCAGCAGCCCAGGGACAGCCGTTAGCAATCAGCCCCAGCATTTT. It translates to CASSPGTAVSNQPQHF.

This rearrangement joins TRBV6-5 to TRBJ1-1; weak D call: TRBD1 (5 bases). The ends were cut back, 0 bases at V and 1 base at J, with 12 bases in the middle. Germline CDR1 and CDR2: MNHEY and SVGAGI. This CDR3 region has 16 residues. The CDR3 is CASSYSRGGWNTEAFF. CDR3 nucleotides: TGTGCCAGCAGTTACTCGAGGGGAGGTTGGAACACTGAAGCTTTCTTT.

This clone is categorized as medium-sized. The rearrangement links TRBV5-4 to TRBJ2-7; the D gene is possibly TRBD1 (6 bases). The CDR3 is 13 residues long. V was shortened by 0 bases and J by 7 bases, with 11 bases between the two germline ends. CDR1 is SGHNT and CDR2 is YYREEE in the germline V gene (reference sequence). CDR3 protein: CASSLAQGREQYF. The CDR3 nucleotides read TGTGCCAGCAGCTTGGCCCAGGGGCGGGAGCAGTACTTC.

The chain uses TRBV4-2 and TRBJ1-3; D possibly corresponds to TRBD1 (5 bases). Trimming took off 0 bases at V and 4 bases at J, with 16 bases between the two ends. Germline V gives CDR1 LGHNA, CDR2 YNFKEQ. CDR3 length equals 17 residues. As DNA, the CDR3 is TGTGCCAGCAGCCAAGATCTCGGGGGTAAGGGCGGAAACACCATATATTTT. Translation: CASSQDLGGKGGNTIYF.

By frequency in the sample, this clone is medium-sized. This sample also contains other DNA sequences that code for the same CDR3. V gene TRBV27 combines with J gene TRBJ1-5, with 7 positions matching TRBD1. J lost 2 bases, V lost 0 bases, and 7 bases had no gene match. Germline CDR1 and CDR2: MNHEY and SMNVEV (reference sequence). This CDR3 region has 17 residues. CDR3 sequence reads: CASSLSPTGRGNQPQHF. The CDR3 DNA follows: TGTGCCAGCAGTTTATCCCCGACAGGGAGAGGCAATCAGCCCCAGCATTTT.

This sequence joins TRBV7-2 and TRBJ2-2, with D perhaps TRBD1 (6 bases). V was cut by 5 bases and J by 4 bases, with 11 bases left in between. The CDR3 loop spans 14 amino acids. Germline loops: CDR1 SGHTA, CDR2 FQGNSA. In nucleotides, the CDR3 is TGTGCCAGCAGCGTCACAGGGTCCACCGGGGAGCTGTTTTTT. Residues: CASSVTGSTGELFF.

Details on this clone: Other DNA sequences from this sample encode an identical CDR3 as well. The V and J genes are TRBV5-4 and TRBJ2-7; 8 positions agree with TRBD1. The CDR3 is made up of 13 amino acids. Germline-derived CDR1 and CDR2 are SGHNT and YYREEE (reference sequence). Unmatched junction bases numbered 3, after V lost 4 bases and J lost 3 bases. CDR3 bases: TGTGCCAGCAGCAGGGACAGGAGCTACGAGCAGTACTTC. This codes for CASSRDRSYEQYF. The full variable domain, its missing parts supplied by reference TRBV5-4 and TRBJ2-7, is ETGVTQSPTHLIKTRGQQVTLRCSSQSGHNTVSWYQQALGQGPQFIFQYYREEENGRGNFPPRFSGLQFPNYSSELNVNALELDDSALYLCASSRDRSYEQYFGPGTRLTVT.

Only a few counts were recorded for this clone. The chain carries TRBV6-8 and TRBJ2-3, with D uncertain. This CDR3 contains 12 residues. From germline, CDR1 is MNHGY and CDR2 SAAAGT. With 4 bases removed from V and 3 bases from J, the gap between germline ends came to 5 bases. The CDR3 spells CASSSRTDTQYF. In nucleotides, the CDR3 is TGTGCCAGCAGTTCAAGAACAGATACGCAGTATTTT.

The CDR3 loop is CAISPGTSGSGSSYNEQFF. In DNA form, the CDR3 reads TGTGCCATCAGTCCCGGGACTAGCGGGAGTGGGAGCTCCTACAATGAGCAGTTCTTC. V usage is TRBV10-3 and J usage is TRBJ2-1, with TRBD2 matching 14 bases. CDR3 length equals 19 residues. The germline gives CDR1 ENHRY, CDR2 SYGVKD. With V trimmed by 5 bases and J by 0 bases, 9 bases remained unmatched.

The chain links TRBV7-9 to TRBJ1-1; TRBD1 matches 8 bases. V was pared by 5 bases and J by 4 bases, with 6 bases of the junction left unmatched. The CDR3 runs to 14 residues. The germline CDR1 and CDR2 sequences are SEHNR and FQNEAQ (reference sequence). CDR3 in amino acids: CASSHSGQATEAFF. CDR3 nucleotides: TGTGCCAGCAGCCATTCGGGACAGGCCACTGAAGCTTTCTTT.

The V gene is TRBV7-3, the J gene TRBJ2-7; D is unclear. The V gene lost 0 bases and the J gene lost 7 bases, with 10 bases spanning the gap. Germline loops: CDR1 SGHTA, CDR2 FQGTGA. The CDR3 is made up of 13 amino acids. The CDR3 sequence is CASSLTAVREQYF. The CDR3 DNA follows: TGTGCCAGCAGCTTAACAGCAGTGAGGGAGCAGTACTTC.

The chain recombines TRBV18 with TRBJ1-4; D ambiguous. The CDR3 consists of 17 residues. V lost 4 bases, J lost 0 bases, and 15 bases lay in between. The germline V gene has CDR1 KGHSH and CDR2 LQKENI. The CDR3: CASSQRPQRTTNEKLFF. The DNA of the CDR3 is TGTGCCAGCTCACAGAGGCCCCAAAGGACAACTAATGAAAAACTGTTTTTT. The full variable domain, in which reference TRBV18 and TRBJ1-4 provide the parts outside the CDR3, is NAGVMQNPRHLVRRRGQEARLRCSPMKGHSHVYWYRQLPEEGLKFMVYLQKENIIDESGMPKERFSAEFPKEGPSILRIQQVVRGDSAAYFCASSQRPQRTTNEKLFFGSGTQLSVL.

CDR3 in DNA: TGTGCCAGCTCACCAGGAGGTCGGCAGCCCCAGCATTTT. It yields the protein CASSPGGRQPQHF. The V gene is TRBV18, the J gene TRBJ1-5; D remains unclear. Between the trimmed V and J ends, which lost 2 bases and 7 bases, there was a span of 9 bases. This CDR3 spans 13 amino acids. In germline, CDR1 is KGHSH, CDR2 LQKENI.

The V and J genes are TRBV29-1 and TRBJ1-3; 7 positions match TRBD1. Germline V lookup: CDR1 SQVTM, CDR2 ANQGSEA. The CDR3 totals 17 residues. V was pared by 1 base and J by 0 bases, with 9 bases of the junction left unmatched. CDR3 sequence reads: CSVEGWPGGTSGNTIYF. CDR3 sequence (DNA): TGCAGCGTTGAAGGGTGGCCAGGGGGGACCTCTGGAAACACCATATATTTT.

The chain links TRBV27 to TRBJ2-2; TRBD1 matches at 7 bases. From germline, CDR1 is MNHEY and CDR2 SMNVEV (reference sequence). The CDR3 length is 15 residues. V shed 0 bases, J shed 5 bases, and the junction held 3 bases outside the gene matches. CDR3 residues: CASSLSGGWTGELFF. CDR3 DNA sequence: TGTGCCAGCAGTTTATCAGGGGGCTGGACCGGGGAGCTGTTTTTT.

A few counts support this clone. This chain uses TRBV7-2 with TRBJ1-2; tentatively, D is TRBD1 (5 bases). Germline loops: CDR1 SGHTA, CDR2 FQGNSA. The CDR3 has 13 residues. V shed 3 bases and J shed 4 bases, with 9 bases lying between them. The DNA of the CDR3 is TGTGCCAGCAGCTTCGGGGCACCCTATGGCTACACCTTC. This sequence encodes CASSFGAPYGYTF.

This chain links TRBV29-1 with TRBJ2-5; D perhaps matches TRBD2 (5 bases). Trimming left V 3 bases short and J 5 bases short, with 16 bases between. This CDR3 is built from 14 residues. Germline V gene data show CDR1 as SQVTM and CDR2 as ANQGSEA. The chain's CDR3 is CSVDVVGVGETQYF. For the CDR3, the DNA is TGCAGCGTTGATGTGGTCGGGGTTGGGGAGACCCAGTACTTC.

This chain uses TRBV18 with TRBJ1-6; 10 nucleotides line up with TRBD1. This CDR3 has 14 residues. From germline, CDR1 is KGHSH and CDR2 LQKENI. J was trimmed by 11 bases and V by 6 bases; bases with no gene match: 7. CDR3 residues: CASSRQGAETPLHF. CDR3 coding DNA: TGTGCCAGCTCGCGACAGGGGGCGGAGACACCCCTCCACTTT. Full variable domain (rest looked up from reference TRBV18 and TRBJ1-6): NAGVMQNPRHLVRRRGQEARLRCSPMKGHSHVYWYRQLPEEGLKFMVYLQKENIIDESGMPKERFSAEFPKEGPSILRIQQVVRGDSAAYFCASSRQGAETPLHFGNGTRLTVT.

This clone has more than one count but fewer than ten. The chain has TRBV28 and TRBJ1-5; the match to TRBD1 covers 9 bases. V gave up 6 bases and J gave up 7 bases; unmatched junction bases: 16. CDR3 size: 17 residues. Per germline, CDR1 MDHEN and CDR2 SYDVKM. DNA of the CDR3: TGTGCCAGCAGCACCCCTTCGCGGGACAGGGTACGACAGCCCCAGCATTTT. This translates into CASSTPSRDRVRQPQHF.

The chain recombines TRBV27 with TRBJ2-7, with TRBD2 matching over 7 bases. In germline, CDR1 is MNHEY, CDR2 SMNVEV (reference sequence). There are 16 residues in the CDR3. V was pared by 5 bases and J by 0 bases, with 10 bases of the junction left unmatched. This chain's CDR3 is CASSDWSSGTSYEQYF. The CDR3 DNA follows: TGTGCCAGCAGTGATTGGTCTAGCGGAACCTCCTACGAGCAGTACTTC.